This entry concerns a single T cell receptor beta chain. Its target is unknown. The sample is drawn from a study of T cell responses to AZD1222 COVID-19 vaccine. Assay used: immunoSEQ multiplex PCR; TCRdb lists only in-frame clones, some missing. The profile covers roughly 150,000 clones, with 90% appearing a single time and under 2% taken by the ten largest. Study-wide findings and caveats: Vaccine-related CD4 TCRs covered spike, predominating at 160-218 and 743-854. All repertoire sampling was performed exclusively after the peak T cell response.

The CDR3 consists of 14 residues. With V trimmed by 6 bases and J by 7 bases, 9 bases remained unmatched. CDR1 is MDHEN and CDR2 is SYDVKM in the germline V gene. The chain uses TRBV28 and TRBJ1-5; TRBD1 aligns across 7 bases. This receptor was taken from an adult who received the AZD1222 COVID-19 vaccine. The starting material was peripheral blood, obtained 28 days after the second AZD1222 dose. This CDR3 reads CASSLDRENQPQHF. The CDR3 bases are TGTGCCAGCAGCCTCGACAGGGAAAACCAGCCCCAGCATTTT.